The 20 T cell receptor beta chains in this list originate from one sample, sequenced in a study of T-cell memory formation after mild COVID-19. MiXCR, run by TCRdb on the 5' RACE reads, gives a single entry per CDR3 protein. The data hold 30,000 to 45,000 distinct CDR3 sequences, with about 10% observed a single time. The source material was PBMCs or a T cell subset sorted from them (not recorded which). The receptors derive from a man between 18 and 29 years old who had mild COVID-19 (a few samples of this study predate the infection). Cell type and time point are not known.

The chain uses TRBV5-1 and TRBJ2-7, with TRBD2 matching 11 bases. This CDR3 has 14 amino acids. Per the germline V gene, CDR1 is SGHRS and CDR2 is YFSETQ. J was trimmed by 5 bases and V by 5 bases; bases with no gene match: 6. CDR3 protein: CASRFSGRGDEQYF. CDR3 sequence (DNA): TGCGCCAGCAGATTTAGCGGGAGGGGTGACGAGCAGTACTTC.

This clonotype was observed a single time. This chain uses TRBV2 with TRBJ2-1; possibly TRBD1 or TRBD2 for D (6 bases each). The CDR3 has 17 residues. The germline V gene has CDR1 SNHLY and CDR2 FYNNEI. Trimming removed 6 bases at V and 4 bases at J, with 22 bases between. CDR3 sequence reads: CASSRNEGGGKYNEQFF. CDR3 in DNA: TGTGCCAGCAGCCGAAACGAGGGGGGCGGGAAGTACAATGAGCAGTTCTTC.

This clonotype was observed many times. The chain combines TRBV7-2 with TRBJ2-3; D is perhaps TRBD2 (5 bases). V was pared by 7 bases and J by 2 bases, with 16 bases between. Looked up from germline, CDR1 is SGHTA and CDR2 is FQGNSA. The CDR3 has 15 amino acids. This CDR3 reads CASIKMAGFTDTQYF. DNA of the CDR3: TGTGCCAGCATCAAAATGGCGGGTTTCACAGATACGCAGTATTTT.

This clonotype was seen at least ten times. This chain uses TRBV20-1 with TRBJ2-1; a possible D gene is TRBD2 (7 bases). From germline, CDR1 is DFQATT and CDR2 SNEGSKA (reference sequence). The CDR3 is made up of 14 amino acids. Trimming took off 5 bases at V and 4 bases at J, with 15 bases between the two ends. CDR3 region: CSALRGGAYNEQFF. CDR3 nucleotide sequence: TGCAGTGCTCTTAGGGGGGGGGCTTACAATGAGCAGTTCTTC.

Ten or more counts support this clonotype. The V gene is TRBV20-1, the J gene TRBJ2-1, with 8 bases fitting TRBD2. This CDR3 is built from 15 residues. Germline assignment: CDR1 DFQATT and CDR2 SNEGSKA (reference sequence). Trimming at V came to 0 bases and at J to 5 bases, leaving 6 bases not matched to a gene. CDR3 region: CSARETGGRDNEQFF. CDR3 sequence (DNA): TGCAGTGCTAGAGAGACGGGGGGGAGGGACAATGAGCAGTTCTTC.

This clonotype was counted ten times or more. The chain links TRBV6-5 to TRBJ1-3, with 8 bases identical to TRBD1. Per germline, CDR1 MNHEY and CDR2 SVGAGI. The CDR3 runs 16 residues. V dropped 0 bases and J dropped 2; count of bases not matched to a gene: 3. The CDR3 DNA reads TGTGCCAGCAGTTACTCGGGGACAGGCGCTGGAAACACCATATATTTT. It yields the protein CASSYSGTGAGNTIYF.

This clonotype was observed a handful of times. The CDR3 sequence: CASSPKGQGFPMWTFF. Here the CDR3 DNA reads TGTGCCAGTAGCCCTAAGGGACAGGGGTTTCCGATGTGGACTTTCTTT. This chain links TRBV19 with TRBJ1-1; 10 bases are shared with TRBD1. Germline assignment: CDR1 LNHDA and CDR2 SQIVND (reference sequence). Trimming at V came to 6 bases and at J to 12 bases, leaving 19 bases not matched to a gene. This CDR3 is 16 amino acids long.

This clonotype has more than one count but fewer than ten. Here the CDR3 DNA reads TGTGCCAGTAGTACGGGGGCGCGCGACACTGAAGCTTTCTTT. Protein: CASSTGARDTEAFF. This sequence joins TRBV19 and TRBJ1-1; D possibly corresponds to TRBD1 (6 bases). The V gene's germline CDR1 is LNHDA and CDR2 SQIVND (reference sequence). The CDR3 length is 14 residues. Trimming left V 4 bases short and J 3 bases short, with 12 bases between.

This clonotype was found many times. The V and J genes are TRBV11-2 and TRBJ1-6, with D tentatively TRBD1 (6 bases). CDR1 and CDR2 (germline): SGHAT, FQNNGV. The length of the CDR3 is 16 residues. Trimming left V 2 bases short and J 8 bases short, with 16 bases between. The CDR3 region is CASSLWPTSGDSPLHF. CDR3 coding DNA: TGTGCCAGCAGCTTATGGCCGACCTCAGGGGATTCACCCCTCCACTTT.

This clonotype showed up many times. This chain uses TRBV24-1 with TRBJ2-1; the D gene could be TRBD1 or TRBD2 (6 bases each). Between the trimmed V and J ends, which lost 2 bases and 0 bases, there was a span of 13 bases. Germline loops: CDR1 KGHDR, CDR2 SFDVKD. The CDR3 runs to 17 residues. This CDR3 is CATSDWRGASSYNEQFF. The DNA for the CDR3 is TGTGCCACCAGTGATTGGAGGGGGGCCTCCTCCTACAATGAGCAGTTCTTC.

This chain joins TRBV3-1 and TRBJ2-7; 9 bases fit TRBD1. This CDR3 is built from 16 residues. V shed 4 bases and J 3 bases; nucleotides not matched to a gene: 10. CDR1 and CDR2 (germline): LGHDT, YNNKEL (reference sequence). This CDR3 reads CASSRWGQGAFYEQYF. CDR3 sequence (DNA): TGTGCCAGCAGCCGTTGGGGACAGGGAGCTTTCTACGAGCAGTACTTC.

This clonotype was counted at least ten times. The V call is TRBV4-2, the J call TRBJ1-2; 10 bases line up with TRBD1. The CDR3 runs to 14 residues. Germline trimming cut 4 bases from V and 8 bases from J; bases unmatched to any gene: 7. The germline V gene has CDR1 LGHNA and CDR2 YNFKEQ. CDR3 DNA sequence: TGTGCCAGCAGCCGAGAAGGGACAGGGGACGGCTACACCTTC. It encodes CASSREGTGDGYTF.

This clonotype was detected ten times or more. The chain combines TRBV4-2 with TRBJ1-1; tentatively, D is TRBD1 (5 bases). The CDR3 runs 14 residues. Germline V gives CDR1 LGHNA, CDR2 YNFKEQ. Trimming pared 1 base from V and 1 base from J, leaving 7 bases between. The CDR3 DNA follows: TGTGCCAGCAGCCAAGCCGGACAGAACACTGAAGCTTTCTTT. It codes for CASSQAGQNTEAFF.

This clonotype came up a few times. This rearrangement joins TRBV7-2 to TRBJ1-1; weak D call: TRBD1 (6 bases). From germline, CDR1 is SGHTA and CDR2 FQGNSA. Trimming shortened V by 8 bases and J by 3 bases, and 16 bases separated the two germline ends. The CDR3 sequence is 14 residues long. The CDR3 sequence is CASRIITGYTEAFF. The CDR3 nucleotides are TGTGCCAGCCGCATAATTACAGGGTACACTGAAGCTTTCTTT. Combining the CDR3 with reference TRBV7-2 and TRBJ1-1 gives the whole variable domain GAGVSQSPSNKVTEKGKDVELRCDPISGHTALYWYRQSLGQGLEFLIYFQGNSAPDKSGLPSDRFSAERTGGSVSTLTIQRTQQEDSAVYLCASRIITGYTEAFFGQGTRLTVV.

This clonotype was seen repeatedly, ten times or more. The rearrangement joins TRBV7-2 to TRBJ2-7, with unresolved D. This CDR3 region has 11 residues. The V end lost 3 bases, the J end lost 4 bases, and 4 bases lay between the germline ends. The germline CDR1 and CDR2 sequences are SGHTA and FQGNSA. CDR3 amino acids: CASSLRYEQYF. The CDR3 nucleotides read TGTGCCAGCAGCTTGCGATACGAGCAGTACTTC.

This clonotype has just a few counts. The chain combines TRBV4-2 with TRBJ1-2; TRBD1 matches 8 bases. CDR1 is LGHNA and CDR2 is YNFKEQ in the germline V gene. Unmatched junction bases numbered 7, after V lost 0 bases and J lost 7 bases. The CDR3 runs 15 residues. CDR3 coding DNA: TGTGCCAGCAGCCAAGACGCAGGGGGCTCGGGTGGCTACACCTTC. Amino acid sequence: CASSQDAGGSGGYTF.

This clonotype has ten or more counts. The chain uses TRBV4-3 and TRBJ2-5; possible D gene TRBD1, 7 bases. Trimming pared 1 base from V and 8 bases from J, leaving 23 bases between. The germline CDR1 and CDR2 sequences are LGHNA and YSLEER. There are 17 residues in the CDR3. The CDR3 loop is CASSQALPAGGSNTQYF. In DNA form, the CDR3 reads TGCGCCAGCAGCCAAGCCCTCCCCGCAGGGGGGAGTAATACCCAGTACTTC.

This clonotype came up many times. The V call is TRBV3-1, the J call TRBJ2-5; 11 bases agree with TRBD2. After removal of 4 bases from V and 2 bases from J, the junction contained 15 bases not matched to a gene. Germline V gene data show CDR1 as LGHDT and CDR2 as YNNKEL (reference sequence). The CDR3 is 19 residues long. DNA for the CDR3: TGTGCCAGCAGCCTTGGCGGGTGGACTAGCGGGCGTGAACAAGAGACCCAGTACTTC. Amino acid sequence: CASSLGGWTSGREQETQYF.

This clonotype was picked up many times. The chain is built from TRBV20-1 and TRBJ1-1, with a weak D call TRBD1 (6 bases). CDR1 and CDR2 from the germline V gene are DFQATT and SNEGSKA (reference sequence). Between the trimmed V and J ends, which lost 5 bases and 2 bases, there was a span of 9 bases. The CDR3 contains 12 residues. The CDR3 bases are TGCAGTGCTCAACAGGGTAACACTGAAGCTTTCTTT. It yields the protein CSAQQGNTEAFF.

This clonotype has ten or more counts. This rearrangement joins TRBV7-3 to TRBJ2-7; 8 bases line up with TRBD2. The germline V gene has CDR1 SGHTA and CDR2 FQGTGA. This CDR3 region has 15 residues. Trimming removed 5 bases from V and 3 bases from J; junction bases left unmatched: 9. Here the CDR3 DNA reads TGTGCCAGCAGCCCTATGCCGGGACTAGGCTACGAGCAGTACTTC. This gives the protein CASSPMPGLGYEQYF.